These T cell receptor beta chains were read from a single sample in a study of cytomegalovirus exposure and HLA in healthy donors. Here immunoSEQ multiplex PCR was the method, and the copy in TCRdb shows in-frame clones only, minus some. The sample comprises about 160,000 clones, 86% of which are singletons, and 2% to 2.5% rests with the top ten. The sample was PBMCs. These receptors came from a woman aged 18-29 years in good health and CMV-seronegative. CDR3s include the opening cysteine and the closing phenylalanine or tryptophan. A D gene is named only where the DNA matches it firmly. The size entry is marked missing in some rows and otherwise reads once, few, many or a size class.

v_call: TRBV2; clone_size: .; d_call: .; j_call: TRBJ2-1; cdr3_aa: CASSEGRSSYNEQFF; cdr3_nt: TGTGCCAGCAGTGAGGGGCGGAGCTCCTACAATGAGCAGTTCTTC
v_call: TRBV5-1; clone_size: .; d_call: .; j_call: TRBJ1-3; cdr3_aa: CASRQGGSGNTIYF; cdr3_nt: TGCGCCAGCAGACAGGGTGGATCCGGAAACACCATATATTTT
v_call: TRBV6-5; clone_size: .; d_call: .; j_call: TRBJ1-1; cdr3_aa: CASRKGGGTEAFF; cdr3_nt: TGTGCCAGCAGGAAGGGGGGAGGGACTGAAGCTTTCTTT
v_call: TRBV10-3; clone_size: .; d_call: .; j_call: TRBJ2-3; cdr3_aa: CAIRAGSTDTQYF; cdr3_nt: TGTGCCATCAGGGCGGGTAGCACAGATACGCAGTATTTT
v_call: TRBV7-2; clone_size: .; d_call: TRBD1; j_call: TRBJ1-5; cdr3_aa: CASSRDRANQPQHF; cdr3_nt: TGTGCCAGCAGCCGAGACAGGGCTAATCAGCCCCAGCATTTT
v_call: TRBV6-5; clone_size: .; d_call: .; j_call: TRBJ2-2; cdr3_aa: CASGRKGSGELFF; cdr3_nt: TGTGCCAGCGGGAGGAAGGGATCCGGGGAGCTGTTTTTT
v_call: TRBV5-6; clone_size: .; d_call: TRBD1; j_call: TRBJ2-4; cdr3_aa: CASSLTGALGYIQYF; cdr3_nt: TGTGCCAGCAGCCTCACAGGGGCACTAGGATACATTCAGTACTTC
v_call: TRBV6-1; clone_size: .; d_call: .; j_call: TRBJ2-7; cdr3_aa: CASTNGYEQYF; cdr3_nt: TGTGCCAGCACGAACGGCTACGAGCAGTACTTC
v_call: TRBV14; clone_size: .; d_call: .; j_call: TRBJ1-2; cdr3_aa: CASSQIDRNYGYTF; cdr3_nt: TGTGCCAGCAGCCAGATTGACAGAAACTATGGCTACACCTTC
v_call: TRBV7-9; clone_size: .; d_call: TRBD1; j_call: TRBJ2-7; cdr3_aa: CASSLAQGAGEQYF; cdr3_nt: TGTGCCAGCAGCTTAGCACAGGGGGCAGGCGAGCAGTACTTC
v_call: TRBV6-1; clone_size: .; d_call: TRBD2; j_call: TRBJ2-1; cdr3_aa: CASTLLAGEYNEQFF; cdr3_nt: TGTGCCAGCACCTTACTAGCGGGCGAGTACAATGAGCAGTTCTTC
v_call: TRBV2; clone_size: .; d_call: .; j_call: TRBJ1-6; cdr3_aa: CASKPDQSGPLHF; cdr3_nt: TGTGCCAGCAAGCCCGATCAAAGCGGACCCCTCCACTTT
v_call: TRBV21-1; clone_size: .; d_call: .; j_call: TRBJ2-7; cdr3_aa: CASSKLGQGTQRYEQYF; cdr3_nt: TGTGCCAGCAGCAAATTGGGACAGGGGACCCAGCGGTACGAGCAGTACTTC
v_call: TRBV27; clone_size: .; d_call: TRBD1; j_call: TRBJ2-7; cdr3_aa: CASSWGQGWDEQYF; cdr3_nt: TGTGCCAGCAGCTGGGGACAGGGGTGGGACGAGCAGTACTTC
v_call: TRBV29-1; clone_size: .; d_call: .; j_call: TRBJ2-7; cdr3_aa: CSVEGQPYEQYF; cdr3_nt: TGCAGCGTTGAAGGACAGCCCTACGAGCAGTACTTC
v_call: TRBV7-9; clone_size: .; d_call: TRBD1; j_call: TRBJ1-5; cdr3_aa: CASSSGTGGRGNQPQHF; cdr3_nt: TGTGCCAGCAGCTCCGGGACAGGGGGCAGGGGCAATCAGCCCCAGCATTTT
v_call: TRBV27; clone_size: .; d_call: TRBD1; j_call: TRBJ2-1; cdr3_aa: CASSSAGTGGPYNEQFF; cdr3_nt: TGTGCCAGCAGTTCCGCCGGGACAGGGGGCCCCTACAATGAGCAGTTCTTC
v_call: TRBV9; clone_size: .; d_call: .; j_call: TRBJ2-3; cdr3_aa: CASSLFGGPTDTQYF; cdr3_nt: TGTGCCAGCAGCCTTTTCGGCGGGCCTACAGATACGCAGTATTTT
v_call: TRBV30; clone_size: .; d_call: TRBD2; j_call: TRBJ2-1; cdr3_aa: CACGRLALYNEQFF; cdr3_nt: TGTGCCTGCGGCCGACTAGCCCTATACAATGAGCAGTTCTTC
v_call: TRBV18; clone_size: .; d_call: .; j_call: TRBJ1-1; cdr3_aa: CASSPTAYNTEAFF; cdr3_nt: TGTGCCAGCTCACCAACAGCTTACAACACTGAAGCTTTCTTT
v_call: TRBV29-1; clone_size: .; d_call: .; j_call: TRBJ1-3; cdr3_aa: CGVLEVRGSGNTIYF; cdr3_nt: TGCGGCGTGTTGGAGGTCCGGGGGAGCGGAAACACCATATATTTT
v_call: TRBV7-9; clone_size: .; d_call: .; j_call: TRBJ2-6; cdr3_aa: CASSSWAISGANVLTF; cdr3_nt: TGTGCCAGCAGCTCTTGGGCTATCTCTGGGGCCAACGTCCTGACTTTC
v_call: TRBV5-1; clone_size: .; d_call: TRBD1; j_call: TRBJ1-3; cdr3_aa: CASSSSPGGGGNTIYF; cdr3_nt: TGCGCCAGCAGCTCTTCGCCAGGGGGCGGTGGAAACACCATATATTTT
v_call: TRBV5-1; clone_size: .; d_call: .; j_call: TRBJ2-3; cdr3_aa: CASTWVGSTDTQYF; cdr3_nt: TGCGCCAGCACCTGGGTGGGCAGCACAGATACGCAGTATTTT
v_call: TRBV7-9; clone_size: .; d_call: .; j_call: TRBJ2-1; cdr3_aa: CASSFGGTIYNEQFF; cdr3_nt: TGTGCCAGCAGCTTTGGAGGAACGATCTACAATGAGCAGTTCTTC
v_call: TRBV29-1; clone_size: .; d_call: TRBD1; j_call: TRBJ2-7; cdr3_aa: CSVPSGGEWYEQYF; cdr3_nt: TGCAGCGTCCCTTCAGGGGGCGAGTGGTACGAGCAGTACTTC
v_call: TRBV19; clone_size: .; d_call: TRBD2; j_call: TRBJ2-1; cdr3_aa: CASSTELAGVFNEQFF; cdr3_nt: TGTGCCAGTAGTACTGAACTAGCGGGAGTCTTCAATGAGCAGTTCTTC
v_call: TRBV4-2; clone_size: .; d_call: TRBD2; j_call: TRBJ2-7; cdr3_aa: CASSQDQLAGVKNEQYF; cdr3_nt: TGTGCCAGCAGCCAAGATCAACTAGCGGGAGTAAAAAACGAGCAGTACTTC
v_call: TRBV5-1; clone_size: .; d_call: TRBD2; j_call: TRBJ2-3; cdr3_aa: CASSPGLATGDTQYF; cdr3_nt: TGCGCCAGCAGCCCGGGACTAGCGACTGGGGATACGCAGTATTTT
v_call: TRBV27; clone_size: .; d_call: TRBD1; j_call: TRBJ2-6; cdr3_aa: CASSYLDRAGANVLTF; cdr3_nt: TGTGCCAGCAGTTATTTAGACAGGGCTGGGGCCAACGTCCTGACTTTC
v_call: TRBV7-8; clone_size: .; d_call: TRBD1; j_call: TRBJ2-1; cdr3_aa: CASSLNRGSHNEQFF; cdr3_nt: TGTGCCAGCAGCCTTAACAGGGGGAGCCACAATGAGCAGTTCTTC
v_call: TRBV7-3; clone_size: .; d_call: .; j_call: TRBJ1-2; cdr3_aa: CASSPGTSNYGYTF; cdr3_nt: TGTGCCAGCAGCCCCGGGACATCTAACTATGGCTACACCTTC
v_call: TRBV23-1; clone_size: .; d_call: .; j_call: TRBJ2-5; cdr3_aa: CATAPQLRTAQETQYF; cdr3_nt: TGCGCCACCGCGCCTCAACTTCGGACAGCCCAAGAGACCCAGTACTTC
v_call: TRBV29-1; clone_size: .; d_call: TRBD1; j_call: TRBJ2-1; cdr3_aa: CSVDARQGAFEQFF; cdr3_nt: TGCAGCGTTGATGCCCGCCAGGGGGCTTTTGAGCAGTTCTTC
v_call: TRBV19; clone_size: .; d_call: TRBD1; j_call: TRBJ1-2; cdr3_aa: CASSPMGDSLGGYTF; cdr3_nt: TGTGCCAGTAGTCCGATGGGGGACAGTCTTGGTGGCTACACCTTC
v_call: TRBV29-1; clone_size: .; d_call: .; j_call: TRBJ1-3; cdr3_aa: CSVQQGFSGNTIYF; cdr3_nt: TGCAGCGTTCAACAGGGTTTCTCTGGAAACACCATATATTTT
v_call: TRBV4-1; clone_size: .; d_call: TRBD2; j_call: TRBJ2-7; cdr3_aa: CASSPALAGGSSYEQYF; cdr3_nt: TGCGCCAGCAGCCCGGCCCTAGCGGGAGGGAGCTCCTACGAGCAGTACTTC
v_call: TRBV30; clone_size: .; d_call: TRBD1; j_call: TRBJ1-1; cdr3_aa: CACDRVDTEAFF; cdr3_nt: TGTGCCTGCGACAGGGTGGACACTGAAGCTTTCTTT
v_call: TRBV6-1; clone_size: .; d_call: .; j_call: TRBJ1-2; cdr3_aa: CASKTHLSGLYGYTF; cdr3_nt: TGTGCCAGCAAGACGCACTTAAGCGGTCTATATGGCTACACCTTC
v_call: TRBV4-3; clone_size: .; d_call: .; j_call: TRBJ2-3; cdr3_aa: CASSQDLGISTDTQYF; cdr3_nt: TGCGCCAGCAGCCAAGATCTCGGTATTAGCACAGATACGCAGTATTTT
v_call: TRBV7-2; clone_size: few; d_call: TRBD1; j_call: TRBJ2-2; cdr3_aa: CASSFPRQGGTGELFF; cdr3_nt: TGTGCCAGCAGCTTCCCGAGACAGGGGGGGACCGGGGAGCTGTTTTTT
v_call: TRBV11-2; clone_size: few; d_call: TRBD1; j_call: TRBJ1-1; cdr3_aa: CASSFLGTGDTEAFF; cdr3_nt: TGTGCCAGCAGCTTTCTTGGGACAGGGGACACTGAAGCTTTCTTT
v_call: TRBV4-3; clone_size: .; d_call: .; j_call: TRBJ2-5; cdr3_aa: CASSRDFQETQYF; cdr3_nt: TGCGCCAGCAGCAGGGACTTCCAAGAGACCCAGTACTTC
v_call: TRBV5-6; clone_size: .; d_call: TRBD1; j_call: TRBJ1-5; cdr3_aa: CASSLAGQGTSQPQHF; cdr3_nt: TGTGCCAGCAGCTTAGCGGGACAGGGGACCTCTCAGCCCCAGCATTTT
v_call: TRBV19; clone_size: few; d_call: .; j_call: TRBJ1-5; cdr3_aa: CASSIAVQVAGNQPQHF; cdr3_nt: TGTGCCAGTAGTATAGCCGTACAGGTCGCCGGCAATCAGCCCCAGCATTTT
v_call: TRBV5-6; clone_size: once; d_call: TRBD1; j_call: TRBJ2-1; cdr3_aa: CASSWERQGAPYNEQFF; cdr3_nt: TGTGCCAGCAGCTGGGAGCGCCAGGGGGCCCCCTACAATGAGCAGTTCTTC
v_call: TRBV2; clone_size: .; d_call: TRBD2; j_call: TRBJ2-2; cdr3_aa: CASRAGGGPGELFF; cdr3_nt: TGTGCCAGCAGGGCGGGAGGCGGCCCCGGGGAGCTGTTTTTT
v_call: TRBV6-5; clone_size: .; d_call: .; j_call: TRBJ2-7; cdr3_aa: CASSYRRGSEQYF; cdr3_nt: TGTGCCAGCAGTTACCGGAGGGGTTCCGAGCAGTACTTC